Here is one T cell receptor beta chain with its context. This sample was included in a study of CD8 T cells in Susac syndrome. RNA in amounts of roughly 0.45 to 1 ug was reverse transcribed with random hexamers. From the immunoSEQ multiplex PCR reads, TCRdb called clonotypes with MiXCR, one entry per CDR3 protein. This table has about 200,000 distinct CDR3 sequences, 95% appearing once. Germline lookup yields CDR1 LNHNV and CDR2 YYDKDF (reference sequence). The CDR3 length is 14 residues. Trimming shortened V by 1 base and J by 4 bases, and 9 bases separated the two germline ends. This clonotype was obtained from a human donor with multiple sclerosis. This chain joins TRBV15 and TRBJ2-3; D ambiguous. Material: CD4+ T cells from PBMCs. CDR3 DNA sequence: TGTGCCACCAGCAGAGGCGGCGATGCAGATACGCAGTATTTT. Translated, it gives CATSRGGDADTQYF.